Listed here are 5 T cell receptor beta chains from one sample, sequenced in a study of high-grade serous ovarian cancer treatment subgroups. This table comes from immunoSEQ multiplex PCR, and its TCRdb copy is limited to in-frame clones, with some not included. The data contain some 5,700 clones, 66% of them seen just once; the ten biggest clones take up approximately 14%. Tumor samples were taken before definitive surgery or chemotherapy. Sequencing used tumor tissue. All receptors derive from a human donor with high-grade serous ovarian cancer.

The chain carries TRBV11-2 and TRBJ1-1; D might be TRBD1 (5 bases). V lost 5 bases and J lost 0, with 13 bases in between. Germline CDR1 SGHAT, CDR2 FQNNGV. The CDR3 contains 15 residues. This CDR3 reads CASSVLRGLNTEAFF. Here the CDR3 DNA reads TGTGCCAGCAGCGTGTTGCGGGGACTGAACACTGAAGCTTTCTTT. Using reference TRBV11-2 and TRBJ1-1 for the parts outside the CDR3, the full variable domain is EAGVAQSPRYKIIEKRQSVAFWCNPISGHATLYWYQQILGQGPKLLIQFQNNGVVDDSQLPKDRFSAERLKGVDSTLKIQPAKLEDSAVYLCASSVLRGLNTEAFFGQGTRLTVV.

The rearrangement joins TRBV28 to TRBJ1-2; no reliable D call. Germline CDR1 is MDHEN and CDR2 is SYDVKM. Trimming shortened V by 3 bases and J by 8 bases, and 13 bases separated the two germline ends. This CDR3 region has 13 residues. The CDR3 spells CASSFNNVLGYTF. CDR3 nucleotides: TGTGCCAGCAGTTTTAACAACGTATTGGGCTACACCTTC.

This clone was detected once. The CDR3 nucleotides read TGTGCCTGGAGTGTGAGGTCTAACTATGGCTACACCTTC. Amino acid sequence: CAWSVRSNYGYTF. V usage is TRBV30 and J usage is TRBJ1-2; D is unresolved. CDR1 and CDR2 from the germline V gene are GTSNPN and SVGIG (reference sequence). Trimming stripped 0 bases from V and 0 bases from J, with 5 bases between. The CDR3 runs to 13 residues.

This clone is medium-sized within its sample. The CDR3, as DNA: TGTGCCAGCACGGGGATCAGGGTCGGGTGGAACACTGAAGCTTTCTTT. This translates into CASTGIRVGWNTEAFF. The V gene is TRBV5-6, the J gene TRBJ1-1, with a possible D match to TRBD1 (5 bases). The CDR3 extends over 16 amino acids. Germline V lookup: CDR1 SGHDT, CDR2 YYEEEE. V lost 6 bases and J lost 1, with 19 bases in between.

The table lists this clone with a few counts. The gene calls are TRBV28 and TRBJ1-4, with D possibly TRBD1 on 6 matching bases. V lost 3 bases to trimming and J lost 3 bases, with 8 bases between them. The germline gives CDR1 MDHEN, CDR2 SYDVKM. The CDR3 is 14 amino acids. DNA for the CDR3: TGTGCCAGCAGTTTTGGGGGCTCTAATGAAAAACTGTTTTTT. It codes for CASSFGGSNEKLFF.